This T cell receptor (beta chain) was observed in a study of blood T cell repertoires in COVID-19. The protocol was immunoSEQ multiplex PCR, while the TCRdb copy is restricted to in-frame clones and leaves out a portion. Among 350,000 to 400,000 clones listed, roughly 89% were seen once. In its sample, this clone was seen a few times. The sequencing sample was made of peripheral blood. This sequence originates from a young man with active or convalescent COVID-19.

CDR3 loop: CAWSRSGNEQFF. The CDR3 DNA follows: TGTGCCTGGAGCCGGAGTGGCAATGAGCAGTTCTTC. This chain joins TRBV30 and TRBJ2-1; D remains unclear. The V end was cut by 3 bases, the J end by 6 bases, with 9 bases between. CDR1 and CDR2 from the germline V gene are GTSNPN and SVGIG (reference sequence). CDR3 size: 12 residues.